This T cell receptor beta chain was sequenced in a study of cytomegalovirus exposure and HLA in healthy donors. Looking at the study overall: Early on, a data release was issued that held approximately 92 million unique TCRs from HLA-typed donors.

Amplification used 60 Vbeta primers and 13 Jbeta primers. TCRdb keeps only in-frame clones here, not all; method: immunoSEQ multiplex PCR. This repertoire shows around 160,000 clones, roughly 88% found once; its top ten account for over 1.5%. Of note for this clone: Sequence at one end of the junction differs from germline and may be a read error.

Germline CDR1 reads GTSNPN; CDR2 reads SVGIG (reference sequence). This CDR3 contains 17 residues. Sequences were obtained from PBMCs. The receptor was derived from a young woman in good health and CMV-seronegative. V usage is TRBV30 and J usage is TRBJ2-6, with TRBD1 matching 8 bases. The CDR3 coding sequence is TGTGCCTGGAGGAGGGGCAGGGGGCGACCTGGGGCCAACGGCCTGACTTTC. Translating gives CAWRRGRGRPGANGLTF.